This T cell receptor beta chain stems from a study of T cells in Graves' hyperthyroidism and ophthalmopathy. This clonotype was observed at least ten times. Antigen specificity is unknown. Regarding the study as a whole: Most thyroid clonotypes expanded above 0.001 were also detected in blood.

Patients with uncontrolled infections, other autoimmune diseases, pregnancy or lactation were excluded. TCR beta CDR3 regions were amplified from RNA. During a first-round RT-PCR of the TCR CDR3, the HTBI primer set was used. One entry per CDR3 protein results from TCRdb running MiXCR on the multiplex PCR reads. Seen here are around 300,000 distinct CDR3 sequences, roughly an eighth observed once, and the top ten hold roughly 7.9%. The CDR3 extends over 15 amino acids. Per the germline V gene, CDR1 is SGHNT and CDR2 is YENEEA. The V end lost 5 bases, the J end lost 5 bases, and 15 bases lay between the germline ends.

V usage is TRBV11-3 and J usage is TRBJ2-2, with a possible D match to TRBD1 (6 bases). This sequence originates from a woman in her forties with Graves' hyperthyroidism. Source material: blood. CDR3 DNA: TGTGCCAGCAGCCAGAATGTAGGGGGAACCGGGGAGCTGTTTTTT. Its translation: CASSQNVGGTGELFF.